The TCR beta chain described here comes from a study of regulatory T cells in long-lasting Graves disease. Notes on this clonotype: Its antigen is still unknown.

CDR3-region Arm-PCR and iRepertoire HTBI primers produced the TCR beta libraries. From the multiplex PCR reads, TCRdb called clonotypes with MiXCR, one entry per CDR3 protein. The sample records about 460,000 distinct CDR3 sequences, 22% being singletons. Time point denoted: persistent/refractory GD, antithyroid drugs over 5 years with positive TRAb. The TCR library was made from RNA that had been extracted from PBMCs in TRIzol. Patients with Graves' disease were diagnosed by American Thyroid Association guidelines. The study, taken as a whole, reports: TRBV28, TRBJ1-2 and TRBJ2-5 were favored in persistent disease. Sharing of public clonotypes was greater in persistent patients (about 3,000) than in new patients (around 1,000). Persistent Graves' disease cases displayed lower TCR diversity than newly diagnosed ones.

Trimming pared 0 bases from V and 6 bases from J, leaving 14 bases between. CDR1 is SEHNR, CDR2 FQNEAQ, per germline (reference sequence). CDR3 length: 15 residues. Sequenced material: peripheral blood mononuclear cells (PBMCs), taken when the disease was refractory, from a patient treated with antithyroid drugs. The TCR was taken from a female donor with Graves disease. The J gene is TRBJ1-1, the V gene TRBV7-9; the D gene is possibly TRBD1 (5 bases). The chain's CDR3 is CASSLAANLGPEAFF. In DNA, the CDR3 is TGTGCCAGCAGCTTAGCGGCCAACTTGGGACCTGAAGCTTTCTTT. Filled out from reference TRBV7-9 and TRBJ1-1, the complete variable domain reads DTGVSQNPRHKITKRGQNVTFRCDPISEHNRLYWYRQTLGQGPEFLTYFQNEAQLEKSRLLSDRFSAERPKGSFSTLEIQRTEQGDSAMYLCASSLAANLGPEAFFGQGTRLTVV.